One and the same sample provided the 22 T cell receptor beta chains below, sequenced in a study of read filtering for tumor transcriptome and immune sequencing. Molecular barcoded adaptors covering alpha/delta and beta/gamma chains were used on roughly 400 ng RNA. TCRdb itself ran the reads through MiXCR, one entry per CDR3 protein. The data show about 63,000 distinct CDR3 sequences, with about 15% seen just once and 40% to 55% held by the top ten. Input material: a population of CD138-negative cells sorted from bone marrow. The receptors come from a donor at least 40 years old with multiple myeloma.

This clonotype was seen many times. The chain carries TRBV7-2 and TRBJ2-1; TRBD1 might be the D (5 bases). The CDR3 contains 15 residues. Trimming stripped 5 bases from V and 0 bases from J, with 11 bases between. Germline V gene lookup returns CDR1 SGHTA and CDR2 FQGNSA. The CDR3 coding sequence is TGTGCCAGCAGCCGAGACAGACGCTCCTACAATGAGCAGTTCTTC. This sequence encodes CASSRDRRSYNEQFF.

Comments on this clonotype: A much more abundant neighbour one base away suggests this may be a read error. This chain links TRBV20-1 with TRBJ2-7, with 8 bases lining up with TRBD2. J gave up 6 bases and V 5 bases, and 9 bases lay outside the gene matches. The CDR3 runs 13 residues. Germline loops: CDR1 DFQATT, CDR2 SNEGSKA (reference sequence). CDR3 nucleotide sequence: TGCAGTGCTTGTTTCGGGAGGGCGGTCGAGCAGTACTTC. Protein product: CSACFGRAVEQYF.

This clonotype was detected a few times. This sequence may be a read error, since a much larger clone differs from it by one base. CDR3 in amino acids: CASSPWRAPGDGYTF. CDR3 in DNA: TGTGCCAGCTCACCATGGAGAGCCCCAGGGGATGGCTACACCTTC. The chain carries TRBV18 and TRBJ1-2; TRBD1 is a possible D gene (6 bases). Germline V lookup: CDR1 KGHSH, CDR2 LQKENI. V lost 2 bases to trimming and J lost 6 bases, with 16 bases between them. This CDR3 is built from 15 residues.

This clonotype was recorded at least ten times. The chain links TRBV11-3 to TRBJ2-1; TRBD2 matches at 10 bases. Germline CDR1 SGHNT, CDR2 YENEEA. The trim removed 4 bases at V and 2 bases at J, leaving 11 bases unmatched. This CDR3 contains 18 residues. The CDR3, as DNA: TGTGCCAGCAGCTCACCCTTAGCGGGAGGAATGCCCTACAATGAGCAGTTCTTC. This translates into CASSSPLAGGMPYNEQFF. Using reference TRBV11-3 and TRBJ2-1 for the parts outside the CDR3, the full variable domain is EAGVVQSPRYKIIEKKQPVAFWCNPISGHNTLYWYLQNLGQGPELLIRYENEEAVDDSQLPKDRFSAERLKGVDSTLKIQPAELGDSAVYLCASSSPLAGGMPYNEQFFGPGTRLTVL.

This clonotype was observed at least ten times. The J gene is TRBJ1-2, the V gene TRBV5-1, with unresolved D. V dropped 4 bases and J dropped 2 bases, with 18 bases sitting between them. Germline V gene sequence: CDR1 SGHRS, CDR2 YFSETQ. The CDR3 loop spans 16 amino acids. This CDR3 reads CASSHDGIGINYGYTF. The CDR3 DNA sequence: TGCGCCAGCAGCCACGATGGGATAGGGATCAACTATGGCTACACCTTC.

This clonotype was recorded at least ten times. The chain couples TRBV9 to TRBJ2-5, with TRBD2 identical over 9 bases. Germline CDR1 and CDR2: SGDLS and YYNGEE. There are 16 residues in the CDR3. The trim removed 0 bases at V and 3 bases at J, leaving 6 bases unmatched. CDR3 protein: CASSVVGSGSEETQYF. The DNA of the CDR3 is TGTGCCAGCAGCGTAGTAGGTAGCGGGAGTGAAGAGACCCAGTACTTC.

This clonotype has at least ten counts. The chain joins TRBV18 to TRBJ2-1; possible D gene TRBD2, 5 bases. V dropped 3 bases and J dropped 7 bases, with 13 bases sitting between them. The CDR3 sequence is 14 residues long. Germline CDR1 KGHSH, CDR2 LQKENI. This CDR3 reads CASSPRTEANEQFF. CDR3 DNA sequence: TGTGCCAGCTCACCCCGGACGGAGGCAAATGAGCAGTTCTTC.

The sample holds many counts of this clonotype. This rearrangement joins TRBV24-1 to TRBJ2-1, with a weak D call TRBD2 (6 bases). Germline V gene sequence: CDR1 KGHDR, CDR2 SFDVKD. This CDR3 contains 15 residues. Trimming took 6 bases from V and 0 from J, leaving 11 bases between them. The CDR3 here is CATSHGGSSYNEQFF. For the CDR3, the DNA is TGTGCCACCAGTCATGGGGGGAGCTCCTACAATGAGCAGTTCTTC.

Only a few counts were recorded for this clonotype. In DNA, the CDR3 is TGTGCCAGCAGGAGCGGGAGGGCCACAGATACGCAGTATTTT. It yields the protein CASRSGRATDTQYF. The chain couples TRBV6-2 or TRBV6-3 to TRBJ2-3, with 10 bases matching TRBD2. Germline assignment: CDR1 MNHEY and CDR2 SVGEGT. The junction had 2 bases not matched to a gene; V was cut back by 6 bases and J by 2 bases. CDR3 length: 14 residues.

With respect to this clonotype: A clone one base away is much larger, so this may be a read error. Since no conserved phenylalanine or tryptophan closes the CDR3, a read error is the likely cause. This rearrangement joins TRBV5-1 to TRBJ2-7, with a possible D match to TRBD1 (6 bases). From germline, CDR1 is SGHRS and CDR2 YFSETQ. The CDR3 sequence is 13 residues long. Trimming left V 4 bases short and J 4 bases short, with 12 bases between. The DNA for the CDR3 is TGCGCCAGCAGCACAGAAGGGGGATACGAGCAGTACCTC. It encodes CASSTEGGYEQYL.

This clonotype has a single count. This may arise from a read error, as a much more abundant clone is one base away. The chain uses TRBV12-3 or TRBV12-4 and TRBJ1-5; unclear D gene. The CDR3 covers 13 residues. The ends were cut back, 6 bases at V and 6 bases at J, with 12 bases in the middle. As DNA, the CDR3 is TGTGCCAGCAGCCTCCGGGCGGGTCAGCCCCAGCATTTT. It yields the protein CASSLRAGQPQHF.

In this sample, this clonotype turned up many times. The genes are TRBV7-3 and TRBJ2-2, with D possibly being TRBD1 (5 bases). The CDR3 has 13 amino acids. The V end was cut by 0 bases, the J end by 7 bases, with 6 bases between. Germline loops: CDR1 SGHTA, CDR2 FQGTGA. CDR3 residues: CASSLTTVGELFF. The CDR3, as DNA: TGTGCCAGCAGCTTAACGACAGTCGGGGAGCTGTTTTTT.

This clonotype was observed a few times. Just one base apart from a much larger clone, this may be a read error. The chain couples TRBV4-1 to TRBJ1-1; no reliable D call. In germline, CDR1 is MGHRA, CDR2 YSYEKL. The length of the CDR3 is 15 residues. The chain's CDR3 is CASGQGSVVAIGAFF. CDR3 coding DNA: TGCGCCAGCGGCCAAGGATCCGTCGTCGCGATCGGAGCTTTCTTT.

This clonotype showed up just once. The rearrangement links TRBV29-1 to TRBJ2-3, with D unresolved. Germline V CDR1 and CDR2: SQVTM, ANQGSEA. Between the trimmed V and J ends, which lost 0 bases and 6 bases, there was a span of 13 bases. The CDR3 covers 14 residues. This chain's CDR3 is CSVEDPYSSDTQYF. The DNA of the CDR3 is TGCAGCGTTGAAGATCCCTACTCGTCGGATACGCAGTATTTT.

A word on this clonotype: A much larger clone lies one base from this, so it may be a read error. Here the CDR3 DNA reads TGTGCCAGCAGCTTATTCAGAGTGGAGGGTCCCCATCAGCCCCAGCATTTT. Translation: CASSLFRVEGPHQPQHF. The chain couples TRBV7-6 to TRBJ1-5; no reliable D call. Trimming took off 2 bases at V and 5 bases at J, with 19 bases between the two ends. The CDR3 has 17 amino acids. Germline V gene lookup returns CDR1 SGHVS and CDR2 FNYEAQ.

Of note for this clonotype: This may be a read error, as it is one base from a much larger clone. The V gene is TRBV27, the J gene TRBJ2-7, with D tentatively TRBD2 (6 bases). V was cut by 6 bases and J by 4 bases, with 37 bases left in between. CDR1 and CDR2 (germline): MNHEY, SMNVEV (reference sequence). The CDR3 length is 21 residues. The chain's CDR3 is CASSPLSRDAGPLTGPYEQYF. CDR3 bases: TGTGCCAGCAGCCCCCTTTCACGGGACGCGGGACCACTTACGGGGCCTTACGAGCAGTACTTC.

This clonotype has only a few counts. A much larger clone is a single base away; this may be a read error. CDR3: CSVEPQDRVNYGYTF. The DNA for the CDR3 is TGCAGCGTTGAACCCCAGGACCGCGTTAACTATGGCTACACCTTC. V gene TRBV29-1 combines with J gene TRBJ1-2; D is uncertain. The germline V gene has CDR1 SQVTM and CDR2 ANQGSEA. V was pared by 2 bases and J by 1 base, with 14 bases between. This CDR3 region has 15 residues.

In this sample, this clonotype turned up many times. The chain recombines TRBV11-2 with TRBJ2-7; D unresolved. The CDR3 covers 14 residues. V lost 3 bases and J lost 7, with 16 bases in between. Germline V CDR1 and CDR2: SGHAT, FQNNGV. The CDR3 is CASSFRTVDEEQYF. CDR3 in DNA: TGTGCCAGCAGCTTCAGGACCGTCGATGAAGAGCAGTACTTC.

This clonotype has ten or more counts. J is TRBJ2-1 and V is TRBV11-3, with no clear D. The CDR3 totals 13 residues. V lost 2 bases to trimming and J lost 10 bases, with 12 bases between them. Germline values: CDR1 SGHNT, CDR2 YENEEA. The CDR3 DNA sequence: TGTGCCAGCAGCTTAAGTCGACTTGGCGAGCAGTTCTTC. Translation: CASSLSRLGEQFF.

The chain joins TRBV4-2 to TRBJ2-7; 7 bases align to TRBD1. Germline CDR1 LGHNA, CDR2 YNFKEQ. V shed 1 base and J 2 bases; nucleotides not matched to a gene: 8. This CDR3 has 16 amino acids. The CDR3 is CASSQVATGITYEQYF. The CDR3 coding sequence is TGTGCCAGCAGCCAAGTAGCGACAGGGATAACCTACGAGCAGTACTTC.

This clonotype was detected ten times or more. The chain has TRBV20-1 and TRBJ2-1; D gene uncertain. The CDR3 consists of 11 residues. Germline V CDR1 and CDR2: DFQATT, SNEGSKA (reference sequence). Trimming removed 4 bases from V and 3 bases from J, with 4 bases in between. The CDR3 region has the DNA TGCAGTGCTACCCACTACAATGAGCAGTTCTTC. It specifies CSATHYNEQFF.

At least ten counts were recorded for this clonotype. The rearrangement joins TRBV11-2 to TRBJ2-7; 7 nucleotides agree with TRBD2. Germline V gene lookup returns CDR1 SGHAT and CDR2 FQNNGV. V lost 1 base, J lost 2 bases, and 8 bases stayed unmatched. CDR3 length: 16 amino acids. CDR3 sequence: CASSLAPTGGPYEQYF. CDR3 DNA: TGTGCCAGCAGCTTAGCCCCCACGGGAGGACCCTACGAGCAGTACTTC.